What follows are 14 T cell receptor beta chains derived from one specimen sequenced in a study of blood T cell repertoires in COVID-19. Assay used: immunoSEQ multiplex PCR; TCRdb lists only in-frame clones, some missing. The sample shows just over 200,000 clones, 70% to 90% of them seen only once. Sequencing used peripheral blood. The origin of the receptors is a man older than 75 with acute or convalescent COVID-19.

Only one count was recorded for this clone. The chain combines TRBV4-3 with TRBJ2-1; D gene ambiguous. This CDR3 is built from 14 residues. Germline CDR1 is LGHNA and CDR2 is YSLEER. The ends were cut back, 0 bases at V and 6 bases at J, with 9 bases in the middle. The CDR3 here is CASSQDWASNEQFF. As DNA, the CDR3 is TGCGCCAGCAGCCAAGATTGGGCGAGCAATGAGCAGTTCTTC.

The gene calls are TRBV20-1 and TRBJ1-6; no firm D call. V was pared by 3 bases and J by 5 bases, with 14 bases between. Germline loops: CDR1 DFQATT, CDR2 SNEGSKA (reference sequence). CDR3 length equals 15 residues. CDR3 nucleotide sequence: TGCAGTGCTAGTAAGGCCTTCGCGGATAATTCACCCCTCCACTTT. Amino acid sequence: CSASKAFADNSPLHF.

This clone has more than one count but fewer than ten. The chain couples TRBV5-6 to TRBJ1-3; no reliable D call. V shed 2 bases and J shed 1 base, with 10 bases lying between them. CDR1 SGHDT and CDR2 YYEEEE come from the germline V gene. This CDR3 is 15 amino acids long. This chain's CDR3 is CASSLRGPSGNTIYF. CDR3 sequence (DNA): TGTGCCAGCAGCTTACGGGGTCCTTCTGGAAACACCATATATTTT.

The chain recombines TRBV27 with TRBJ2-2, with 8 bases lining up with TRBD1. In germline, CDR1 is MNHEY, CDR2 SMNVEV (reference sequence). V lost 5 bases to trimming and J lost 4 bases; unmatched junction nucleotides: 9. CDR3 length: 16 residues. The DNA for the CDR3 is TGTGCCAGCAGTAGGACAGGGCGGGGAGGCACCGGGGAGCTGTTTTTT. It specifies CASSRTGRGGTGELFF.

This chain uses TRBV7-2 with TRBJ1-2; TRBD1 agrees at 8 bases. In germline, CDR1 is SGHTA, CDR2 FQGNSA. The CDR3 has 16 residues. J lost 7 bases, V lost 4 bases, and 14 bases had no gene match. In DNA form, the CDR3 reads TGTGCCAGCAGCTCCAACCCATGGCAGGGGGCTCTTGGCTACACCTTC. Translation: CASSSNPWQGALGYTF.

The chain links TRBV7-6 to TRBJ2-5, with a weak D call TRBD2 (6 bases). Looked up from germline, CDR1 is SGHVS and CDR2 is FNYEAQ. Trimming left V 7 bases short and J 1 base short, with 16 bases between. The CDR3 is made up of 15 amino acids. The CDR3: CASTVQSGSQETQYF. The CDR3 DNA is TGTGCCAGCACCGTTCAGAGCGGGTCCCAAGAGACCCAGTACTTC.

The chain joins TRBV5-1 to TRBJ2-3; D is ambiguous. The CDR3 spans 17 residues. The germline V and J ends were trimmed by 2 bases and 0 bases, with 16 bases remaining between them. From germline, CDR1 is SGHRS and CDR2 YFSETQ. The CDR3: CASSFRASISSTDTQYF. The DNA for the CDR3 is TGCGCCAGCAGCTTTAGAGCCTCCATTTCTAGCACAGATACGCAGTATTTT.

The chain combines TRBV18 with TRBJ2-3; 10 nucleotides align to TRBD1. The CDR3 covers 18 residues. The V gene's germline CDR1 is KGHSH and CDR2 LQKENI. V lost 3 bases and J lost 2; bases outside the gene matches: 11. The CDR3: CASSPRLGQGEITDTQYF. CDR3 coding DNA: TGTGCCAGCTCACCCCGCCTTGGACAGGGGGAGATCACAGATACGCAGTATTTT.

V and J are TRBV6-6 and TRBJ2-2; 8 bases are a match to TRBD1. The CDR3 has 16 amino acids. The germline V gene has CDR1 MNHNY and CDR2 SVGAGI (reference sequence). J gave up 7 bases and V 5 bases, and 12 bases lay outside the gene matches. The CDR3, as DNA: TGTGCCAGCAGTCCCGACAGGGGAAGTAGTAACGGGGAGCTGTTTTTT. Amino acid sequence: CASSPDRGSSNGELFF.

The V call is TRBV27, the J call TRBJ1-5, with D hard to call. Germline-derived CDR1 and CDR2 are MNHEY and SMNVEV (reference sequence). Trimming stripped 5 bases from V and 2 bases from J, with 22 bases between. The CDR3 covers 18 residues. The CDR3 DNA reads as TGTGCCAGCAGTCCCTACCCCTACGACACGACACGCAATCAGCCCCAGCATTTT. Protein sequence: CASSPYPYDTTRNQPQHF.

This chain links TRBV30 with TRBJ1-2; 7 positions agree with TRBD1. Unmatched junction bases numbered 6, after V lost 1 base and J lost 4 bases. The germline gives CDR1 GTSNPN, CDR2 SVGIG (reference sequence). This CDR3 region has 14 residues. In DNA, the CDR3 is TGTGCCTGGAGTGGCCACAGGGGCTTCTATGGCTACACCTTC. This sequence encodes CAWSGHRGFYGYTF.

The rearrangement links TRBV5-1 to TRBJ1-5; TRBD1 matches at 7 bases. Per the germline V gene, CDR1 is SGHRS and CDR2 is YFSETQ. V was pared by 0 bases and J by 1 base, with 1 base of the junction left unmatched. The length of the CDR3 is 15 residues. The CDR3 loop is CASSLEGASNQPQHF. The CDR3 bases are TGCGCCAGCAGCTTGGAGGGGGCGAGCAATCAGCCCCAGCATTTT.

This clone occurred once. The rearrangement links TRBV18 to TRBJ1-6; 10 bases are a match to TRBD1. The CDR3 is 16 amino acids. CDR1 is KGHSH, CDR2 LQKENI, per germline. Trimming cost V 3 bases and J 7 bases; bases outside gene matches: 6. CDR3 nucleotide sequence: TGTGCCAGCTCACCGCCGACAGGGGGCAAAAATTCACCCCTCCACTTT. It encodes CASSPPTGGKNSPLHF.

Only one count was recorded for this clone. This chain uses TRBV6-2 or TRBV6-3 with TRBJ2-7; 13 nucleotides agree with TRBD2. Germline CDR1 is MNHEY and CDR2 is SVGEGT. The J segment lost 4 bases and the V segment lost 6 bases, leaving 6 bases of the junction unmatched. The CDR3 runs to 15 residues. DNA of the CDR3: TGTGCCAGCAGCACAGGACTAGCGGGAGAGTACGAGCAGTACGTC. This translates into CASSTGLAGEYEQYV.